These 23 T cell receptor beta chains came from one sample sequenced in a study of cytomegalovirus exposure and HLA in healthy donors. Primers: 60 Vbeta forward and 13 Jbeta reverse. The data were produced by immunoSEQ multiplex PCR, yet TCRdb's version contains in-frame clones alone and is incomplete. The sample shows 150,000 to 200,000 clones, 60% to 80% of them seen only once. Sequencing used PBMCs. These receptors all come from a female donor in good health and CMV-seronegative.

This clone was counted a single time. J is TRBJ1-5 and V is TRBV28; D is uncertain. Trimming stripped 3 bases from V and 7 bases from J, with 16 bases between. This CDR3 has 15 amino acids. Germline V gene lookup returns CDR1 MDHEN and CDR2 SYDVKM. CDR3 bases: TGTGCCAGCAGTTTGCCGATGGGCCCCGGCCAGCCCCAGCATTTT. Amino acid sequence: CASSLPMGPGQPQHF.

CDR3 sequence: CASSYPSSGLSYEQYF. The DNA of the CDR3 is TGTGCCAGCAGCTACCCCAGTAGCGGCCTTTCCTACGAGCAGTACTTC. This rearrangement joins TRBV6-6 to TRBJ2-7, with D tentatively TRBD2 (6 bases). CDR1 and CDR2 from the germline V gene are MNHNY and SVGAGI (reference sequence). V was trimmed by 6 bases and J by 1 base, leaving 19 bases between them. The CDR3 covers 16 residues.

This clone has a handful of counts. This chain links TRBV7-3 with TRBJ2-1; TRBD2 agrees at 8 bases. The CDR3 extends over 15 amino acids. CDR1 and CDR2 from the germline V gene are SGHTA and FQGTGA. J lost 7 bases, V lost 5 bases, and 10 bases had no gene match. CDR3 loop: CASSAASGGFNEQFF. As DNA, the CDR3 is TGTGCCAGCAGCGCGGCCAGCGGGGGATTTAATGAGCAGTTCTTC.

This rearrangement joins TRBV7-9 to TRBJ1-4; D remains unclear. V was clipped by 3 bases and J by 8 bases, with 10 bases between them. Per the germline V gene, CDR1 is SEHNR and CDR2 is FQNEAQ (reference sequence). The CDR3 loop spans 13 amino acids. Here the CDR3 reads CASSFAVNEKLFF. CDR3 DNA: TGTGCCAGCAGCTTCGCAGTAAACGAAAAACTGTTTTTT.

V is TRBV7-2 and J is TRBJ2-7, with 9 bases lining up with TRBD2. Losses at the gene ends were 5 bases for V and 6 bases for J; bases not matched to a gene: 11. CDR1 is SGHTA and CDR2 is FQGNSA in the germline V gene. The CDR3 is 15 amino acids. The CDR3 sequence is CASSPLAGKEGEQYF. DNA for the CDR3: TGTGCCAGCAGCCCCCTAGCGGGGAAGGAGGGCGAGCAGTACTTC.

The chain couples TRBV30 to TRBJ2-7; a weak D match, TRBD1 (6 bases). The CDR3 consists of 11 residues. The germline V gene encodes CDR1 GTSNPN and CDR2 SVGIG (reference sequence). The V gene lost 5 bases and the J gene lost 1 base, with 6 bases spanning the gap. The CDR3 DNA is TGTGCCTGGGGACAGTCCTACGAGCAGTACTTC. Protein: CAWGQSYEQYF.

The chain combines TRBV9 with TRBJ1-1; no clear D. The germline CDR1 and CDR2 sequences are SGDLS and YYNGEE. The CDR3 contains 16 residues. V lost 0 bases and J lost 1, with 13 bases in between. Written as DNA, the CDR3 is TGTGCCAGCAGCGTAGTTATGGGTGGAGCGAACACTGAAGCTTTCTTT. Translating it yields CASSVVMGGANTEAFF.

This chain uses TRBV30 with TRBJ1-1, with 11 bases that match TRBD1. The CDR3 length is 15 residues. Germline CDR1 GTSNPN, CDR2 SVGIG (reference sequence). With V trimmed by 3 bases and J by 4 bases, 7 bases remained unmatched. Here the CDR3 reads CAWSLPGTGGTEAFF. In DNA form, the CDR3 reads TGTGCCTGGAGCTTACCCGGGACAGGGGGCACTGAAGCTTTCTTT.

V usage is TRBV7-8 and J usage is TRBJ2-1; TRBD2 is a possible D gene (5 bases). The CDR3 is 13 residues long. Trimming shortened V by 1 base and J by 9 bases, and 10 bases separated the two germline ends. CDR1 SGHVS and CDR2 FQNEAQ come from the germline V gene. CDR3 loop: CASSLVLAGEQFF. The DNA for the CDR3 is TGTGCCAGCAGCTTAGTCCTAGCAGGTGAGCAGTTCTTC.

CDR3 in DNA: TGTGCCAGCAGCGCAACAGGGACCACCTACGAGCAGTACTTC. Its translation is CASSATGTTYEQYF. The rearrangement joins TRBV9 to TRBJ2-7, with a tentative D call TRBD1 (6 bases). Trimming took 3 bases from V and 2 from J, leaving 12 bases between them. The V gene's germline CDR1 is SGDLS and CDR2 YYNGEE. The CDR3 totals 14 residues. Complete variable domain (other parts from reference TRBV9 and TRBJ2-7): DSGVTQTPKHLITATGQRVTLRCSPRSGDLSVYWYQQSLDQGLQFLIQYYNGEERAKGNILERFSAQQFPDLHSELNLSSLELGDSALYFCASSATGTTYEQYFGPGTRLTVT.

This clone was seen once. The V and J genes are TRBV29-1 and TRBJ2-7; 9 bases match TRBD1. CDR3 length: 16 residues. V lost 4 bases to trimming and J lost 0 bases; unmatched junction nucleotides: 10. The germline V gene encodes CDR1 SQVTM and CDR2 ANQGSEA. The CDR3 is CSVAEGGTGYSYEQYF. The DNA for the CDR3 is TGCAGCGTTGCAGAGGGGGGGACAGGGTACTCCTACGAGCAGTACTTC.

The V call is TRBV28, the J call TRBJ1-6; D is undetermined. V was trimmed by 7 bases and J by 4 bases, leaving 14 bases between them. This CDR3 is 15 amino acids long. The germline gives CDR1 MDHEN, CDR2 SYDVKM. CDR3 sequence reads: CASNPVRQYNSPLHF. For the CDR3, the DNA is TGTGCCAGCAACCCGGTGAGACAATATAATTCACCCCTCCACTTT.

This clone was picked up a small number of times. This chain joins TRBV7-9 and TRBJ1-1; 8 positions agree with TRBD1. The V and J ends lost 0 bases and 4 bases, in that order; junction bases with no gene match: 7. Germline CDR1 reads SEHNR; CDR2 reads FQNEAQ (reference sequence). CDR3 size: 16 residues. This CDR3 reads CASSLAWTGRGTEAFF. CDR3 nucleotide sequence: TGTGCCAGCAGCTTAGCGTGGACAGGGAGAGGCACTGAAGCTTTCTTT.

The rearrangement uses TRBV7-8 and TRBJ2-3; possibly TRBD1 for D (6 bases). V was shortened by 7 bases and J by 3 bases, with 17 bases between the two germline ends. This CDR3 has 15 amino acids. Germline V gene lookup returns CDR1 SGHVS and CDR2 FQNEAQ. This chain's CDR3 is CASTTGPRGTDTQYF. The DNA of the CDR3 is TGTGCCAGCACCACGGGGCCAAGGGGGACAGATACGCAGTATTTT.

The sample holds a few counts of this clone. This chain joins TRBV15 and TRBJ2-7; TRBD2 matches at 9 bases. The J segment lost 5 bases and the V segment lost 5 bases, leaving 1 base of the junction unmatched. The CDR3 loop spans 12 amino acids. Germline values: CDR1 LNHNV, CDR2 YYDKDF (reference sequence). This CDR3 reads CATSAGGNEQYF. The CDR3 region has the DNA TGTGCCACCAGCGCGGGAGGGAACGAGCAGTACTTC. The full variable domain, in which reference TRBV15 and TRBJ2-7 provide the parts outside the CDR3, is DAMVIQNPRYQVTQFGKPVTLSCSQTLNHNVMYWYQQKSSQAPKLLFHYYDKDFNNEADTPDNFQSRRPNTSFCFLDIRSPGLGDTAMYLCATSAGGNEQYFGPGTRLTVT.

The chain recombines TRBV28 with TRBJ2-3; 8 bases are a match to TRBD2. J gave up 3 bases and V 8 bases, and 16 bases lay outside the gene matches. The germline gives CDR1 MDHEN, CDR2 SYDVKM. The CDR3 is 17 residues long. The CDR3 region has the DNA TGTGCCAGCCCTCCGGGATTAGCGGGGAGTGGGACAGATACGCAGTATTTT. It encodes CASPPGLAGSGTDTQYF.

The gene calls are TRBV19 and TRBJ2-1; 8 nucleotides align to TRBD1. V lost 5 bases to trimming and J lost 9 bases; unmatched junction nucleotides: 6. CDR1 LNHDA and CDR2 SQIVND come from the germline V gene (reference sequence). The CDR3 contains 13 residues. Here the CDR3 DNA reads TGTGCCAGTAGTCTGATACAGGGGGGTGAGCAGTTCTTC. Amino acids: CASSLIQGGEQFF. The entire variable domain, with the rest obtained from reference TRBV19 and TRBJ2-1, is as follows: DGGITQSPKYLFRKEGQNVTLSCEQNLNHDAMYWYRQDPGQGLRLIYYSQIVNDFQKGDIAEGYSVSREKKESFPLTVTSAQKNPTAFYLCASSLIQGGEQFFGPGTRLTVL.

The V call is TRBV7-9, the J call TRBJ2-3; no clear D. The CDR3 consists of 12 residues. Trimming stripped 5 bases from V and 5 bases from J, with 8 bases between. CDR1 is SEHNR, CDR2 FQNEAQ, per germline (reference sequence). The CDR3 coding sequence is TGTGCCAGCAGCCCCGCCAGAGATACGCAGTATTTT. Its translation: CASSPARDTQYF. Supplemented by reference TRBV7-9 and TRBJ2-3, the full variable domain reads DTGVSQNPRHKITKRGQNVTFRCDPISEHNRLYWYRQTLGQGPEFLTYFQNEAQLEKSRLLSDRFSAERPKGSFSTLEIQRTEQGDSAMYLCASSPARDTQYFGPGTRLTVL.

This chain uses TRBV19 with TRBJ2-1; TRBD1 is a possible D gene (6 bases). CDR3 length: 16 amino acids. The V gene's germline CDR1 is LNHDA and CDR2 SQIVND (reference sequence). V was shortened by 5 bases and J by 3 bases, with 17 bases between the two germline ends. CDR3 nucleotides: TGTGCCAGTAGTTCCAGGGGAGCCCTAAACTACAATGAGCAGTTCTTC. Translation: CASSSRGALNYNEQFF.

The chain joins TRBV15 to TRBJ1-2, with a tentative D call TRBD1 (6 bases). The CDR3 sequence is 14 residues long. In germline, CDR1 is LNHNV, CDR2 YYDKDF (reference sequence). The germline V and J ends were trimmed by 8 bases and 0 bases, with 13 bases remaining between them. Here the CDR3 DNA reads TGTGCCACCGAAGACAGGCTAACTAACTATGGCTACACCTTC. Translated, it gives CATEDRLTNYGYTF.

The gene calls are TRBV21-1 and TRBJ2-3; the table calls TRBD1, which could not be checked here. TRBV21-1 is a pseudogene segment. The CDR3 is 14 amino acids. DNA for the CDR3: TGTGCCAGCGGGGCCTGGGCTTCCACAGATACGCAGTATTTT. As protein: CASGAWASTDTQYF.

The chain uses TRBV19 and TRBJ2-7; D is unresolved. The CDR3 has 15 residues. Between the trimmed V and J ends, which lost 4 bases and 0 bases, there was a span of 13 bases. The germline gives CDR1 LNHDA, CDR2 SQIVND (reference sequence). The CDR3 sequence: CASSRSSSSSYEQYF. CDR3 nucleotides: TGTGCCAGTAGTAGATCCTCAAGTAGCTCCTACGAGCAGTACTTC.

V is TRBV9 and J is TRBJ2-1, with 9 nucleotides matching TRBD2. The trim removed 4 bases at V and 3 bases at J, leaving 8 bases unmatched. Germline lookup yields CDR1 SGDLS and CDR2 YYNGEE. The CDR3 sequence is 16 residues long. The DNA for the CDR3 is TGTGCCAGCAGCCCCCGGGGAGCGGGAGGCTACAATGAGCAGTTCTTC. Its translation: CASSPRGAGGYNEQFF.